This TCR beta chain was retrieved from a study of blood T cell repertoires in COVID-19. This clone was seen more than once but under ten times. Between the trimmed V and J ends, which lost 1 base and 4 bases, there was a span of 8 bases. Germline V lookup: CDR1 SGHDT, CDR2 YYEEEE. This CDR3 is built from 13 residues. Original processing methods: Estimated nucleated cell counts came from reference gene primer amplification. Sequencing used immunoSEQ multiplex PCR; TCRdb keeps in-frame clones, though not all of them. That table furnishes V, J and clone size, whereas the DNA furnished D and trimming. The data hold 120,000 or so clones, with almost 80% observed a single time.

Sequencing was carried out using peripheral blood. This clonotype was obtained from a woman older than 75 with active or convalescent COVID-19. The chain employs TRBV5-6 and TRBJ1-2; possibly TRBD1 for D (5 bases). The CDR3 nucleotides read TGTGCCAGCAGCTTGAGGGGCTTCTATGGCTACACCTTC. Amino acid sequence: CASSLRGFYGYTF.